The 9 T cell receptor beta chains presented below share a single source sample, sequenced in a study of blood T cells in healthy people across ages. Using a J-beta primer mix together with a sample-barcoded 5' primer, a second PCR was run for roughly 7 to 12 cycles. MiXCR, applied by TCRdb to the 5' RACE reads, yields one record per CDR3 protein. The repertoire holds 1.5 million to 2 million distinct CDR3 sequences, with 25% to 30% as singletons. Sample: blood. The receptor set was obtained from a woman in her 30s in good health.

The J gene is TRBJ1-5, the V gene TRBV7-8; D is undetermined. CDR1 SGHVS and CDR2 FQNEAQ come from the germline V gene. Trimming shortened V by 3 bases and J by 1 base, and 13 bases separated the two germline ends. The CDR3 has 16 residues. This chain's CDR3 is CASSLRADVSNQPQHF. The DNA for the CDR3 is TGTGCCAGCAGCTTGCGGGCGGACGTAAGCAATCAGCCCCAGCATTTT. Full variable domain (rest looked up from reference TRBV7-8 and TRBJ1-5): GAGVSQSPRYKVAKRGQDVALRCDPISGHVSLFWYQQALGQGPEFLTYFQNEAQLDKSGLPSDRFFAERPEGSVSTLKIQRTQQEDSAVYLCASSLRADVSNQPQHFGDGTRLSIL.

There are a few counts of this clonotype. One junction end disagrees with the germline gene, perhaps due to a read error. V gene TRBV7-2 combines with J gene TRBJ1-1; no clear D. The germline gives CDR1 SGHTA, CDR2 FQGNSA. This CDR3 contains 13 residues. CDR3 in DNA: TGTGCCGGCAGCTTATGGGTGAACACTGAAGCTTTCTTT. Residues: CAGSLWVNTEAFF.

This clonotype showed up many times. The rearrangement uses TRBV20-1 and TRBJ2-3, with 7 bases that match TRBD2. Per germline, CDR1 DFQATT and CDR2 SNEGSKA (reference sequence). This CDR3 region has 13 residues. V gave up 8 bases and J gave up 3 bases; unmatched junction bases: 8. CDR3 DNA: TGCAGTATTACTAGCGAGGGTACAGATACGCAGTATTTT. Translated, it gives CSITSEGTDTQYF.

This clonotype was seen more than once but under ten times. The gene calls are TRBV6-6 and TRBJ1-2; 7 bases fit TRBD1. CDR1 and CDR2 (germline): MNHNY, SVGAGI (reference sequence). This CDR3 contains 14 residues. Germline trimming cut 4 bases from V and 8 bases from J; bases unmatched to any gene: 10. This CDR3 is CASSSNRGTRGYTF. CDR3 nucleotides: TGTGCCAGCAGTTCAAACAGGGGTACGCGGGGCTACACCTTC.

The genes are TRBV11-2 and TRBJ2-1; possible D gene TRBD1, 5 bases. The V gene's germline CDR1 is SGHAT and CDR2 FQNNGV. V was trimmed by 6 bases and J by 2 bases, leaving 14 bases between them. The CDR3 spans 15 residues. For the CDR3, the DNA is TGTGCCAGCAGACATATGACAGAGACCTACAATGAGCAGTTCTTC. Translated, it gives CASRHMTETYNEQFF.

V usage is TRBV10-3 and J usage is TRBJ2-7; no firm D call. The germline gives CDR1 ENHRY, CDR2 SYGVKD. With 1 base removed from V and 2 bases from J, the gap between germline ends came to 12 bases. There are 15 residues in the CDR3. Here the CDR3 reads CAISELEGMAYEQYF. CDR3 DNA: TGTGCCATCAGTGAGTTGGAAGGGATGGCCTACGAGCAGTACTTC.

This clonotype has at least ten counts. J is TRBJ2-1 and V is TRBV10-2; TRBD2 matches at 7 bases. J lost 5 bases, V lost 3 bases, and 7 bases had no gene match. This CDR3 has 15 amino acids. CDR1 is WSHSY, CDR2 SAAADI, per germline. The CDR3 reads CASSEWAGEHNEQFF. In DNA, the CDR3 is TGCGCCAGCAGTGAATGGGCGGGAGAGCACAATGAGCAGTTCTTC.

This clonotype was seen a handful of times. This chain connects TRBV18 to TRBJ1-1; D may be TRBD1 (6 bases). The V gene's germline CDR1 is KGHSH and CDR2 LQKENI. The CDR3 is made up of 14 amino acids. V was clipped by 1 base and J by 7 bases, with 13 bases between them. CDR3 in amino acids: CASSPHPGQNEAFF. The CDR3 DNA follows: TGTGCCAGCTCACCACATCCCGGACAGAATGAAGCTTTCTTT.

The V and J genes are TRBV20-1 and TRBJ1-3; no clear D. Between the trimmed V and J ends, which lost 0 bases and 2 bases, there was a span of 5 bases. The CDR3 sequence is 13 residues long. Germline-derived CDR1 and CDR2 are DFQATT and SNEGSKA (reference sequence). CDR3 region: CSARDSPGNTIYF. The CDR3 DNA reads TGCAGTGCTAGAGACAGCCCTGGAAACACCATATATTTT.